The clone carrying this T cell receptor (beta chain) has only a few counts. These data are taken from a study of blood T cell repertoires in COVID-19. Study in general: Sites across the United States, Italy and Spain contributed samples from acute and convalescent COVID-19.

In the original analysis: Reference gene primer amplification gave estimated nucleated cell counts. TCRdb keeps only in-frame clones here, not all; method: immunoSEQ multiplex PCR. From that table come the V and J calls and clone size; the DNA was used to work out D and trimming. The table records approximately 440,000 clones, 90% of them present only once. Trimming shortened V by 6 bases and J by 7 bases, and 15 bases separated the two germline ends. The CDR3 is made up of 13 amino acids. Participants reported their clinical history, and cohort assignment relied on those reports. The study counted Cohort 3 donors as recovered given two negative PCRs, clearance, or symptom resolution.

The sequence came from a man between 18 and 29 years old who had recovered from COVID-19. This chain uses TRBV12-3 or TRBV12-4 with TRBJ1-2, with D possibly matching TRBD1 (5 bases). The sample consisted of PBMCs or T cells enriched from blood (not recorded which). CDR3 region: CASRRDPGAGYTF. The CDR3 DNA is TGTGCCAGCAGGCGGGACCCGGGCGCTGGCTACACCTTC.